The entry below describes one T cell receptor beta chain. This clonotype was recorded a few times. Its antigen is not yet known. The sample holds no much larger clone one base away, and base qualities are not on file. Sequencing was performed on an Illumina NovaSeq 6000. TCRalpha and TCRbeta cDNA libraries were constructed by 5'RACE with constant-segment primers, with sample barcodes and unique molecular identifiers being introduced. RNA was extracted from every sample with Trizol reagent. The libraries were amplified in two PCR steps, and the second step added a second sample barcode and Illumina TruSeq adapters. Sequencing of libraries was performed on an Illumina NovaSeq with 2 x 150 bp paired-end reads. The authors' pipeline ran thus. With migec v1.2.7, reads were demultiplexed and then collapsed into UMI-guided consensus sequences. Using mixcr v2.1.11, UMI consensuses were aligned to TRA and TRB V and J templates and then assembled into clonotypes. Clonotypes were classified as expanded or contracted when called significant by both edgeR and NoisET, with noise models trained on biological replicates. For edgeR calls, a false discovery rate-adjusted p below 0.01 and a log2 fold-change threshold of 1 were applied. PCA with hierarchical clustering of max-normalized trajectories of the 1000 most abundant clonotypes was used as exploratory dynamics analysis. Each responding clone was given a CD4 or CD8 phenotype based on the CD4+ and CD8+ repertoires, which had been sequenced separately. The raw public reads went through TCRdb reprocessing: fastp at Q25, MiXCR clone calling, in-frame beta chains kept. A single entry per CDR3 protein holds the most common genes and DNA from its merged rows. It is TCRdb's table, rather than the study itself, that gives the V and J calls and clone size. This sample is represented by around 450,000 distinct CDR3 sequences; 15% to 20% of them were singletons. Around 8.4% of the sample is held by the ten biggest clonotypes.

This sample stems from a study of T-cell memory formation after mild COVID-19 listed by TCRdb under 2021. With respect to the entire study: TCR sequence clusters from the two donors were found to be largely donor specific. In a couple of donors, T-cell clones that expanded and contracted after mild COVID-19 were followed by sequencing TCRalpha and TCRbeta repertoires longitudinally. Two young, previously healthy adult volunteers, one female and one male, were included in the cohort. Study-wide findings and limitations: From day 15 to 85, contracting clones showed balanced CD4/CD8 phenotypes, whereas a second wave of clones that expanded from day 15 to 37 leaned towards CD4+. Only a couple of mild cases were covered in the study, and larger cohorts including severe cases with pre-infection samples were considered necessary. The detection of some responding clones in pre-infection memory suggests that pre-existing cross-reactive memory T cells joined the SARS-CoV-2 response. SARS-CoV-2 specificity was not confirmed for the second-wave clones peaking on day 37. Contracting CD4+ clones turned up mainly in the CM and EM memory subsets, whereas EMRA was where CD8+ clones were enriched.

Ficoll-Paque density gradient centrifugation was used to isolate PBMCs. A distance of 22 bases separates the germline ends of V and J, which lose 5 bases and 3 bases respectively. The CDR3 measures 17 amino acids from cysteine to phenylalanine. The kept DNA is CDR3 alone, 51 bases in frame from the first base. The germline V gene encodes CDR1 SGHVS and CDR2 FNYEAQ. The source material was PBMCs or a T cell subset sorted from them (not recorded which). The source is an adult woman who had mild COVID-19 (a few samples of this study predate the infection). The sample titles of this study are shuffled in the database, so cell type and time point are left out; the donor was told from shared clones. The rearranged chain carries TRBV7-6 and TRBJ1-1; perhaps TRBD1 is the D gene, with 5 bases matching. The DNA sequence is given as TGTGCCAGCAGCGAAATCCGCTGGGGGGGACCCTACACTGAAGCTTTCTTT. Its product reads: CASSEIRWGGPYTEAFF.